This paragraph covers one T cell receptor beta chain sequence. The antigen remains unidentified. This sample was taken from a study of vaccination effects on CD4 cells after COVID-19. Study-level background: Participants completed two doses of the BNT162b2 or mRNA-1273 vaccine.

Sequencing in the ViraFEST assay came after antigen-specific CD4+ T cells had been expanded with viral peptide pools, which were used to stimulate PBMC. Upon completion of around ten days in culture, CD4+ T cells were isolated. Vaccine recipients lacked prior SARS-CoV-2 infection and had negative nucleocapsid antibodies. Findings and limits, study-wide: The study found that only 1 of 255 vaccine-induced clones from healthy vaccinees cross-reacted with common cold coronaviruses.

The CDR3 consists of 12 residues. Germline loops: CDR1 LGHDT, CDR2 YNNKEL (reference sequence). Trimming took 4 bases from V and 6 from J, leaving 9 bases between them. Only in-frame clones appear in the TCRdb table, and some are missing; sequencing was by immunoSEQ multiplex PCR. The repertoire includes tens of thousands of clones, 60% to 80% of them detected once, and around 2.7% sits in the top ten. This sequence was found in a human donor who received a COVID-19 vaccine. Here the sequenced sample was CD4+ T cells from PBMCs cultured with HCoV-NL63 spike peptides, taken before COVID-19 vaccination. The rearrangement joins TRBV3-1 (or the pseudogene TRBV3-2) to TRBJ2-5, with D hard to call. CDR3 amino acids: CASSPVDQTQYF. The CDR3, as DNA: TGTGCCAGCAGCCCGGTAGATCAGACCCAGTACTTC.